This is a list of T cell receptor beta chains from one sample in a study of cytomegalovirus exposure and HLA in healthy donors. Profiling relied on immunoSEQ multiplex PCR, and the TCRdb table lists in-frame clones only, not all of them. In the table there are about 120,000 clones, approximately 80% of which are singletons. The specimen sequenced was PBMCs. All receptors come from a man aged 40-49 years in good health and CMV-seropositive. Each CDR3 is given without its conserved first and last residue.

v_call,cdr3_length,j_call,cdr3_aa
TRBV6-5,11,TRBJ2-3,ASRREGTDTQY
TRBV5-6,13,TRBJ1-2,ASSAAGTGDYGYT
TRBV7-3,11,TRBJ1-2,ASSFGQGEGYT
TRBV6-5,12,TRBJ2-5,ASSYSDRVGTQY
TRBV5-4,13,TRBJ2-7,ASSDREERPYEQY
TRBV25-1,15,TRBJ1-4,ASSESTNGHNGEKLF
TRBV29-1,13,TRBJ1-2,SVGRGGGRGYGYT
TRBV9,10,TRBJ2-1,ASSYNYNEQF
TRBV19,11,TRBJ2-4,ASRSLAKNIQY
TRBV7-8,14,TRBJ1-3,ASSLAGGTGLNTIY
TRBV6-6,14,TRBJ2-7,ASSPIGLADVYEQY
TRBV6-5,12,TRBJ2-1,ASSRWTDYNEQF
TRBV7-8,11,TRBJ1-6,ASSQTGYSPLH
TRBV27,13,TRBJ2-7,ASSPGQGGYYEQY
TRBV7-9,12,TRBJ2-1,ASRISGGFNEQF
TRBV2,13,TRBJ2-6,ASRQGRSGANVLT
TRBV5-1,14,TRBJ2-7,ASSQDPRGGMYEQY
TRBV30,11,TRBJ2-6,AWTLSGANVLT
TRBV28,13,TRBJ2-3,ASSSQGISTDTQY
TRBV10-3,12,TRBJ2-7,AIKPGQGGSEQY
TRBV7-2,12,TRBJ1-3,ASSKDRSGNTIY
TRBV28,15,TRBJ2-3,ASSSPSSRGATDTQY
TRBV6-5,10,TRBJ1-1,ASSARGTEAF
TRBV30,11,TRBJ2-1,ALIAGAYNEQF
TRBV20-1,9,TRBJ2-5,SAEFRETQY
TRBV9,13,TRBJ2-7,ASSVRAGSTYEQY
TRBV6-5,13,TRBJ2-3,ASSVLAGETDTQY
TRBV19,14,TRBJ2-2,ASSIRTGVNTGELF
TRBV7-2,14,TRBJ1-2,ASSLAHRGTNYGYT
TRBV4-2,16,TRBJ2-6,ASSRKTPSDSGANVLT
TRBV27,12,TRBJ1-2,ASSLYGQGGGYT
TRBV6-5,11,TRBJ2-7,ASSPGLPYEQY
TRBV6-5,12,TRBJ2-2,ASSYRRGGGELF
TRBV6-6,12,TRBJ1-3,ASSYSYSGNTIY
TRBV28,13,TRBJ2-5,ASSLGGADLETQY
TRBV9,14,TRBJ2-3,ASSDRTGLAADTQY
TRBV5-6,15,TRBJ2-3,ASSRTHTGISTDTQY
TRBV7-2,12,TRBJ2-2,ASSQLLYTGELF
TRBV20-1,9,TRBJ1-1,SAGVGTEAF
TRBV19,13,TRBJ1-2,ASIADDRWGGGYT
TRBV5-1,12,TRBJ1-6,ASSLAGVNSPLH
TRBV27,11,TRBJ1-2,ASSLNGNYGYT
TRBV5-1,12,TRBJ2-1,ASTTSGGYNEQF
TRBV27,14,TRBJ1-4,ASSHNPGATNEKLF
TRBV30,12,TRBJ2-7,AWSRTGEAYEQY
TRBV6-1,16,TRBJ2-1,ASSVVGGGGGAYNEQF
TRBV6-6,14,TRBJ1-5,ASNPSGTGWNQPQH
TRBV2,13,TRBJ2-3,ASSAGTGGTDTQY
TRBV18,14,TRBJ2-1,ASSPSRLAGDNEQF
TRBV7-8,13,TRBJ1-1,ASSWSGTGNTEAF
TRBV6-5,12,TRBJ2-7,ASSYRGHLYEQY
TRBV5-1,12,TRBJ1-3,ASSSGQAGNTIY